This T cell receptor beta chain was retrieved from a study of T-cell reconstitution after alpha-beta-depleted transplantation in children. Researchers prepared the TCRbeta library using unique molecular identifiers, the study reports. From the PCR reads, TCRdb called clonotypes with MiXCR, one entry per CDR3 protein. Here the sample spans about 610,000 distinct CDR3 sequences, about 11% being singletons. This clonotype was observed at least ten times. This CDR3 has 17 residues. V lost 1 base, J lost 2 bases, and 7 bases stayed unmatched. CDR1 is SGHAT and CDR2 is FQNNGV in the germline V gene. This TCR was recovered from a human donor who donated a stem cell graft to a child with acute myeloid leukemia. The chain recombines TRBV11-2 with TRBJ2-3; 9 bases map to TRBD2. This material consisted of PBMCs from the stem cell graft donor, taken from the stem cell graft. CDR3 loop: CASSLVGGRAHTDTQYF. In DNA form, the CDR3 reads TGTGCCAGCAGCTTAGTAGGCGGGAGGGCCCACACAGATACGCAGTATTTT.